Below are 27 T cell receptor beta chains sequenced from a single sample in a study of blood T cell repertoires in COVID-19. Only in-frame clones appear in the TCRdb table, and some are missing; sequencing was by immunoSEQ multiplex PCR. The table records about 25,000 clones, 80% to 90% of them present only once. What was sequenced was peripheral blood. The source of these receptors is a man aged 50 to 59 with active COVID-19.

This chain uses TRBV5-1 with TRBJ2-7; tentatively, D is TRBD1 (5 bases). Per the germline V gene, CDR1 is SGHRS and CDR2 is YFSETQ. The CDR3 runs to 13 residues. Trimming pared 7 bases from V and 3 bases from J, leaving 14 bases between. For the CDR3, the DNA is TGCGCCAGCGGTCCCGGACAAGGCTACGAGCAGTACTTC. It codes for CASGPGQGYEQYF.

The chain has TRBV13 and TRBJ1-2; TRBD1 might be the D (6 bases). CDR3 size: 14 residues. Trimming left V 1 base short and J 3 bases short, with 9 bases between. Looked up from germline, CDR1 is PRHDT and CDR2 is FYEKMQ (reference sequence). The CDR3 DNA follows: TGTGCCAGCAGCTTAGTGGGACACTACTATGGCTACACCTTC. Encoded protein: CASSLVGHYYGYTF.

V is TRBV4-1 and J is TRBJ1-5, with 8 bases that match TRBD1. Per the germline V gene, CDR1 is MGHRA and CDR2 is YSYEKL. Trimming took 0 bases from V and 2 from J; bases not matched to a gene: 6. This CDR3 is 17 amino acids long. CDR3: CASSQDQGAIGNQPQHF. The DNA of the CDR3 is TGCGCCAGCAGCCAAGATCAGGGGGCGATCGGCAATCAGCCCCAGCATTTT.

The rearrangement joins TRBV25-1 to TRBJ1-1, with TRBD1 identical over 9 bases. The CDR3 sequence is 14 residues long. With 6 bases clipped from V and 4 bases from J, the junction kept 6 bases outside the gene matches. Germline CDR1 reads MGHDK; CDR2 reads SYGVNS. This CDR3 is CASREQGASTEAFF. The CDR3 nucleotides are TGTGCCAGCAGGGAACAGGGGGCAAGCACTGAAGCTTTCTTT. Complete variable domain (other parts from reference TRBV25-1 and TRBJ1-1): EADIYQTPRYLVIGTGKKITLECSQTMGHDKMYWYQQDPGMELHLIHYSYGVNSTEKGDLSSESTVSRIRTEHFPLTLESARPSHTSQYLCASREQGASTEAFFGQGTRLTVV.

The rearrangement joins TRBV11-2 to TRBJ1-1, with D possibly matching TRBD1 (6 bases). This CDR3 contains 15 residues. Germline CDR1 reads SGHAT; CDR2 reads FQNNGV. The V gene lost 1 base and the J gene lost 4 bases, with 13 bases spanning the gap. This CDR3 is CASSLVQGRPTEAFF. CDR3 coding DNA: TGTGCCAGCAGCTTAGTTCAGGGGCGCCCCACTGAAGCTTTCTTT.

This chain joins TRBV9 and TRBJ2-5; 7 bases fit TRBD2. The CDR3 length is 14 residues. Trimming removed 4 bases from V and 5 bases from J; junction bases left unmatched: 8. Germline V lookup: CDR1 SGDLS, CDR2 YYNGEE. In DNA form, the CDR3 reads TGTGCCAGCAGCCTCGGGGGAGGGAAGGAGACCCAGTACTTC. Encoded protein: CASSLGGGKETQYF.

The rearrangement uses TRBV2 and TRBJ2-3; 7 bases align to TRBD2. Germline V gene data show CDR1 as SNHLY and CDR2 as FYNNEI. The trim removed 6 bases at V and 4 bases at J, leaving 7 bases unmatched. The CDR3 contains 14 residues. For the CDR3, the DNA is TGTGCCAGCAGCCACCGGCGGGAGTCAGATACGCAGTATTTT. It yields the protein CASSHRRESDTQYF. The full variable domain, rest sourced from reference TRBV2 and TRBJ2-3, is EPEVTQTPSHQVTQMGQEVILRCVPISNHLYFYWYRQILGQKVEFLVSFYNNEISEKSEIFDDQFSVERPDGSNFTLKIRSTKLEDSAMYFCASSHRRESDTQYFGPGTRLTVL.

V is TRBV6-6 and J is TRBJ1-6, with D maybe TRBD1 (5 bases). Trimming cost V 7 bases and J 10 bases, with 23 bases left between them. The CDR3 loop spans 16 amino acids. CDR1 is MNHNY, CDR2 SVGAGI, per germline (reference sequence). In DNA form, the CDR3 reads TGTGCCAGCATCGACTCAGACGGGGGAGTAGAGTCACCCCTCCACTTT. Translated, it gives CASIDSDGGVESPLHF.

The chain employs TRBV7-9 and TRBJ1-1, with D possibly being TRBD1 (6 bases). The V gene's germline CDR1 is SEHNR and CDR2 FQNEAQ (reference sequence). V lost 5 bases and J 3 bases, leaving 16 bases between the germline ends. This CDR3 region has 15 residues. The CDR3 spells CASSPPVGGDTEAFF. CDR3 nucleotides: TGTGCCAGCAGCCCGCCTGTAGGGGGAGACACTGAAGCTTTCTTT.

This sequence joins TRBV13 and TRBJ2-1, with 9 bases matching TRBD2. V dropped 5 bases and J dropped 2; count of bases not matched to a gene: 4. Germline loops: CDR1 PRHDT, CDR2 FYEKMQ (reference sequence). The CDR3 runs 15 residues. In DNA, the CDR3 is TGTGCCAGCAGCCCCAGACTAGCGGCCTACAATGAGCAGTTCTTC. Translating gives CASSPRLAAYNEQFF.

This clone appeared once. V usage is TRBV15 and J usage is TRBJ2-4; 8 nucleotides align to TRBD1. The CDR3 is made up of 16 amino acids. Per germline, CDR1 LNHNV and CDR2 YYDKDF (reference sequence). The V and J ends lost 1 base and 8 bases, in that order; junction bases with no gene match: 10. CDR3 sequence reads: CATSRVPTGVWDIQYF. The CDR3 region has the DNA TGTGCCACCAGCAGAGTTCCGACAGGGGTTTGGGACATTCAGTACTTC.

This clone was seen a few times. The chain links TRBV7-2 to TRBJ1-2; unclear D gene. Deletions cut 5 bases from V and 0 bases from J, with 4 bases between. The CDR3 spans 12 residues. CDR1 is SGHTA and CDR2 is FQGNSA in the germline V gene. CDR3 in DNA: TGTGCCAGCAGCACATCTAACTATGGCTACACCTTC. It encodes CASSTSNYGYTF.

The chain carries TRBV18 and TRBJ1-1; D uncertain. V gave up 6 bases and J gave up 1 base, with 15 bases separating them. The germline gives CDR1 KGHSH, CDR2 LQKENI. This CDR3 is built from 15 residues. The CDR3 region is CASSIGWEANTEAFF. CDR3 in DNA: TGTGCCAGCTCCATCGGTTGGGAGGCGAACACTGAAGCTTTCTTT.

V gene TRBV5-1 combines with J gene TRBJ1-1, with 7 bases aligning to TRBD1. Germline CDR1 SGHRS, CDR2 YFSETQ. The CDR3 has 14 amino acids. The ends lost 4 bases at V and 4 bases at J; junction bases unmatched: 7. For the CDR3, the DNA is TGCGCCAGCAGCACCGACAGGGTATCCACTGAAGCTTTCTTT. Translation gives CASSTDRVSTEAFF.

The genes are TRBV5-1 and TRBJ1-2; possibly TRBD1 for D (6 bases). The V end lost 4 bases, the J end lost 6 bases, and 10 bases lay between the germline ends. This CDR3 has 12 amino acids. The germline gives CDR1 SGHRS, CDR2 YFSETQ. CDR3 sequence (DNA): TGCGCCAGCAGCGTCTACAGGGATGGCTACACCTTC. Amino acids: CASSVYRDGYTF.

This sequence joins TRBV29-1 and TRBJ1-3; tentatively, D is TRBD1 (6 bases). The CDR3 runs to 13 residues. Looked up from germline, CDR1 is SQVTM and CDR2 is ANQGSEA. The ends were cut back, 4 bases at V and 7 bases at J, with 14 bases in the middle. The CDR3: CSVGGRGMNTIYF. As DNA, the CDR3 is TGCAGCGTTGGGGGCAGGGGAATGAACACCATATATTTT.

V usage is TRBV24-1 and J usage is TRBJ1-4; TRBD1 matches at 8 bases. The germline CDR1 and CDR2 sequences are KGHDR and SFDVKD. There are 15 residues in the CDR3. Trimming at V came to 4 bases and at J to 7 bases, leaving 7 bases not matched to a gene. CDR3 loop: CATSDPQGAGEKLFF. The CDR3 DNA reads as TGTGCCACCAGTGACCCTCAGGGGGCGGGTGAAAAACTGTTTTTT.

V usage is TRBV7-9 and J usage is TRBJ2-3; TRBD2 is a possible D gene (7 bases). CDR3 length: 17 amino acids. Trimming removed 0 bases at V and 6 bases at J, with 19 bases between. Per germline, CDR1 SEHNR and CDR2 FQNEAQ (reference sequence). The CDR3 is CASSLATGAGHTDTQYF. The CDR3 coding sequence is TGTGCCAGCAGCTTAGCGACGGGAGCGGGACATACTGATACGCAGTATTTT.

The V and J genes are TRBV3-1 (or the pseudogene TRBV3-2) and TRBJ2-1; TRBD2 matches at 9 bases. V lost 3 bases and J lost 2; bases outside the gene matches: 5. Germline V CDR1 and CDR2: LGHDT, YNNKEL (reference sequence). The CDR3 totals 16 residues. As DNA, the CDR3 is TGTGCCAGCAGCCAGGGAGGCGGGGGGGCCTACAATGAGCAGTTCTTC. Translating it yields CASSQGGGGAYNEQFF.

This chain links TRBV7-9 with TRBJ2-5, with 7 bases aligning to TRBD1. Germline lookup yields CDR1 SEHNR and CDR2 FQNEAQ (reference sequence). The CDR3 covers 15 residues. V lost 4 bases to trimming and J lost 2 bases; unmatched junction nucleotides: 7. The CDR3 coding sequence is TGTGCCAGCAGCTGGGACCGGACAGGACAAGAGACCCAGTACTTC. It codes for CASSWDRTGQETQYF.

The V gene is TRBV18, the J gene TRBJ2-7, with a weak D call TRBD1 (6 bases). CDR1 is KGHSH, CDR2 LQKENI, per germline. V gave up 6 bases and J gave up 4 bases, with 10 bases separating them. This CDR3 contains 12 residues. The CDR3 protein is CASSQQGYEQYV. CDR3 DNA: TGTGCCAGCTCGCAACAGGGATACGAGCAGTACGTC.

V and J are TRBV2 and TRBJ2-3, with 7 bases fitting TRBD1. Germline CDR1 SNHLY, CDR2 FYNNEI. V lost 7 bases, J lost 1 base, and 2 bases stayed unmatched. The CDR3 runs 13 residues. Here the CDR3 DNA reads TGTGCCAGCAAGGGGGCAGGCACAGATACGCAGTATTTT. Its translation: CASKGAGTDTQYF.

J is TRBJ1-2 and V is TRBV30; 9 bases are shared with TRBD1. The CDR3 is made up of 15 amino acids. In germline, CDR1 is GTSNPN, CDR2 SVGIG (reference sequence). Trimming cost V 7 bases and J 4 bases; bases outside gene matches: 13. The chain's CDR3 is CALKRDRAFRYGYTF. For the CDR3, the DNA is TGTGCCTTAAAACGGGACAGGGCTTTTCGCTATGGCTACACCTTC.

This clone was picked up a small number of times. This chain joins TRBV7-8 and TRBJ2-5, with D unclear. Germline V gene data show CDR1 as SGHVS and CDR2 as FQNEAQ. The CDR3 extends over 13 amino acids. The V and J ends lost 2 bases and 4 bases respectively, with 8 bases between them. CDR3 region: CASSLQARETQYF. The CDR3 DNA reads as TGTGCCAGCAGCTTACAGGCAAGAGAGACCCAGTACTTC.

The chain uses TRBV29-1 and TRBJ1-2; no clear D gene. The ends were cut back, 4 bases at V and 7 bases at J, with 13 bases in the middle. The CDR3 totals 12 residues. CDR1 and CDR2 from the germline V gene are SQVTM and ANQGSEA. In DNA form, the CDR3 reads TGCAGCGTTGTTCGGGAGGACGGTGGCTACACCTTC. Translated: CSVVREDGGYTF.

This CDR3 reads CASSDGTATEAFF. Written as DNA, the CDR3 is TGTGCCAGCAGTGACGGGACAGCAACTGAAGCTTTCTTT. The chain links TRBV12-3 or TRBV12-4 to TRBJ1-1, with 7 nucleotides matching TRBD1. The trim removed 5 bases at V and 5 bases at J, leaving 5 bases unmatched. The CDR3 runs 13 residues.

The rearrangement joins TRBV6-4 to TRBJ2-3, with 7 nucleotides matching TRBD1. The CDR3 has 14 amino acids. CDR1 and CDR2 (germline): MRHNA, SNTAGT. V lost 0 bases, J lost 4 bases, and 1 base stayed unmatched. CDR3 in amino acids: CASSDSQGADTQYF. CDR3 nucleotide sequence: TGTGCCAGCAGTGACTCCCAGGGGGCAGATACGCAGTATTTT.